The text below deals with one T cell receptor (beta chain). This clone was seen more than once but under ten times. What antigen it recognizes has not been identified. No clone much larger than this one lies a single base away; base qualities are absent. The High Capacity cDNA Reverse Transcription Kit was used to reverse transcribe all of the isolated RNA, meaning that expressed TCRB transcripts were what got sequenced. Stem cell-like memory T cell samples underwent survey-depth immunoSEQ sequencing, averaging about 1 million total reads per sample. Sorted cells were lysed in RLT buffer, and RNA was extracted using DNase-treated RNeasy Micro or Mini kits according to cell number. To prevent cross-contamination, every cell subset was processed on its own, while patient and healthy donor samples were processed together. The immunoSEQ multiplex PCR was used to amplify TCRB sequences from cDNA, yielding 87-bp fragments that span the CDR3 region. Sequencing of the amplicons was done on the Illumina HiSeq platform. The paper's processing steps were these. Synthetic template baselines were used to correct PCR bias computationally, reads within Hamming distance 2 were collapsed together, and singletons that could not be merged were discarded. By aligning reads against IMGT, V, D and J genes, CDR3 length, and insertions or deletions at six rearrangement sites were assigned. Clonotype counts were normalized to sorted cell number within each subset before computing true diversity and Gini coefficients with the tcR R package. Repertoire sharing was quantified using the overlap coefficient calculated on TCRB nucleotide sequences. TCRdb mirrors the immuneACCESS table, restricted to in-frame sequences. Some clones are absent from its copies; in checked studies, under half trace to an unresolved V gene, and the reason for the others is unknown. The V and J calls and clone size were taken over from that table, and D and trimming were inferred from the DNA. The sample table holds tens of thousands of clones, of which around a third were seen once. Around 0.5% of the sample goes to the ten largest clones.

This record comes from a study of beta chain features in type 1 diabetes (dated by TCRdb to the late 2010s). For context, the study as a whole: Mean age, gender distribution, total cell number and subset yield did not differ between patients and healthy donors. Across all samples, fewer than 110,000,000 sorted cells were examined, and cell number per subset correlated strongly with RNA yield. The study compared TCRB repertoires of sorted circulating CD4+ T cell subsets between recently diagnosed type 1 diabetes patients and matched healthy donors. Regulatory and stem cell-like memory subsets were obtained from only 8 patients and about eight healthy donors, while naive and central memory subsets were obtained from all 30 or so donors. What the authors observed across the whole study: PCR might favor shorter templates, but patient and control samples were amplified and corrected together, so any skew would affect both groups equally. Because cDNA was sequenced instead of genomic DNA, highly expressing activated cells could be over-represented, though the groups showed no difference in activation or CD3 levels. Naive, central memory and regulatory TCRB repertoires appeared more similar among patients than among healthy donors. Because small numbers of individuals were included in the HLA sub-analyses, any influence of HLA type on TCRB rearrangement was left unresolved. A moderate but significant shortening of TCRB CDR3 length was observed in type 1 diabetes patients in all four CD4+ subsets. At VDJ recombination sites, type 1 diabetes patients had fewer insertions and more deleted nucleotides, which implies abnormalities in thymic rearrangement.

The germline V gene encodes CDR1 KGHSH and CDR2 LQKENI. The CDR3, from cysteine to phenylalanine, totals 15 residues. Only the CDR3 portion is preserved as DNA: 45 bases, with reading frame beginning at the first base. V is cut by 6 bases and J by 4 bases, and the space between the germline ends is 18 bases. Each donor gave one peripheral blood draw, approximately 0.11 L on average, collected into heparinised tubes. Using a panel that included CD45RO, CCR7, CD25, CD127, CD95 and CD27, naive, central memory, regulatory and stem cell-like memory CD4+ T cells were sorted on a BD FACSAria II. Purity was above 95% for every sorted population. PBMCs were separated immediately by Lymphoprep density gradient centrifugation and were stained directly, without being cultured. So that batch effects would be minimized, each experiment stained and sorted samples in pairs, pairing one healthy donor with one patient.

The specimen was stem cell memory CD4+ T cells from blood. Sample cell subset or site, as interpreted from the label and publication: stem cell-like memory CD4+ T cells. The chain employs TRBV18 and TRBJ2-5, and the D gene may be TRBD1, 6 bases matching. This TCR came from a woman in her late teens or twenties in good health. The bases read TGTGCCAGCTCCGAACAGGGTCTGGGTACAGAGACCCAGTACTTC. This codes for CASSEQGLGTETQYF. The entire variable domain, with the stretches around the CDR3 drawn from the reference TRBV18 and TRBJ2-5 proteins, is NAGVMQNPRHLVRRRGQEARLRCSPMKGHSHVYWYRQLPEEGLKFMVYLQKENIIDESGMPKERFSAEFPKEGPSILRIQQVVRGDSAAYFCASSEQGLGTETQYFGPGTRLLVL.